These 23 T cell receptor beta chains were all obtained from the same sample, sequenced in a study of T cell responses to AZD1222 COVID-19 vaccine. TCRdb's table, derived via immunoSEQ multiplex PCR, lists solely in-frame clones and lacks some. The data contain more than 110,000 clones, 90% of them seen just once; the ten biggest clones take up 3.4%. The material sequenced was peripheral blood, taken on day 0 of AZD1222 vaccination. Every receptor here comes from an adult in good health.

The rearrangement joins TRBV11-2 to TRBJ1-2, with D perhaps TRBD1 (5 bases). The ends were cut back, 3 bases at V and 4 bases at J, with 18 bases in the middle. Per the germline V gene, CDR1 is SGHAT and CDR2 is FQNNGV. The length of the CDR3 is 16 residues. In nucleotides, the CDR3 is TGTGCCAGCAGCTTGGGTCGGGGCCGCCGCTTCTATGGCTACACCTTC. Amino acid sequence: CASSLGRGRRFYGYTF.

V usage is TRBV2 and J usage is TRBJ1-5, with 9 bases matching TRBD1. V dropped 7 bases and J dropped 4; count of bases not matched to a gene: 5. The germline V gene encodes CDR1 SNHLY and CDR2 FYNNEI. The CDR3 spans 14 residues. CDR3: CASTPDRGNQPQHF. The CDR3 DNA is TGTGCCAGCACACCCGACAGGGGGAATCAGCCCCAGCATTTT.

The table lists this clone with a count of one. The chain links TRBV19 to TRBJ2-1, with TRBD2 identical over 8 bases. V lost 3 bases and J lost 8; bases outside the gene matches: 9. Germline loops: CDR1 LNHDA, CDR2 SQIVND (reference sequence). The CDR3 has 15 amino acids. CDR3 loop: CASSIWGLEGHEQFF. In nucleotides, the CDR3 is TGTGCCAGTAGTATTTGGGGACTAGAAGGCCATGAGCAGTTCTTC.

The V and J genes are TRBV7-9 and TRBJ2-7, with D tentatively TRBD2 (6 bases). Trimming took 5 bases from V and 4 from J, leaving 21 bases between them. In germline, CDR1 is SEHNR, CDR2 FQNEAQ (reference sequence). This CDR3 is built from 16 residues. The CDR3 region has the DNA TGTGCCAGCAGCCGCGGGGACCGAAGCCCCCAGTACGAGCAGTACTTC. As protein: CASSRGDRSPQYEQYF.

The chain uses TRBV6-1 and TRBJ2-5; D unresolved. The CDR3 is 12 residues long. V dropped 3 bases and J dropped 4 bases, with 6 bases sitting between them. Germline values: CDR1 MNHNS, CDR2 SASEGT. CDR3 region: CASSEVGETQYF. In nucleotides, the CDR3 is TGTGCCAGCAGTGAGGTGGGAGAGACCCAGTACTTC.

The CDR3 nucleotides read TGTGCCAGCAGCTTAGTTCGGACCCTATCAAATGAGCAGTTCTTC. This gives the protein CASSLVRTLSNEQFF. This rearrangement joins TRBV7-2 to TRBJ2-1; D gene unclear. Trimming stripped 1 base from V and 7 bases from J, with 14 bases between. Germline-derived CDR1 and CDR2 are SGHTA and FQGNSA. This CDR3 spans 15 amino acids. Combining the CDR3 with reference TRBV7-2 and TRBJ2-1 gives the whole variable domain GAGVSQSPSNKVTEKGKDVELRCDPISGHTALYWYRQSLGQGLEFLIYFQGNSAPDKSGLPSDRFSAERTGGSVSTLTIQRTQQEDSAVYLCASSLVRTLSNEQFFGPGTRLTVL.

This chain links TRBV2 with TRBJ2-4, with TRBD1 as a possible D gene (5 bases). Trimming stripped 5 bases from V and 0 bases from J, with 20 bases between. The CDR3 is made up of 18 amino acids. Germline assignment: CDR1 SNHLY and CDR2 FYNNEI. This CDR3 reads CASSQQDSSHVAKNIQYF. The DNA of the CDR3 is TGTGCCAGCAGTCAGCAAGACAGCTCTCACGTAGCCAAAAACATTCAGTACTTC.

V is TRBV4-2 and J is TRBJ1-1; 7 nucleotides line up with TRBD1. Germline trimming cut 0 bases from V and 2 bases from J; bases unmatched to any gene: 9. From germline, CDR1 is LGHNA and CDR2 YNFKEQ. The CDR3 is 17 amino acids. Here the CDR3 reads CASSQDRPGGRNTEAFF. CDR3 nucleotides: TGTGCCAGCAGCCAAGATCGGCCAGGGGGAAGAAACACTGAAGCTTTCTTT.

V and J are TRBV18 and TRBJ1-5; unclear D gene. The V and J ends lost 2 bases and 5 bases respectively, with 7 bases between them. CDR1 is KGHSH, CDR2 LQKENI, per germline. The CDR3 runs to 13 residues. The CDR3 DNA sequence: TGTGCCAGCTCACCAGGTGGGTATCAGCCCCAGCATTTT. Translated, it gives CASSPGGYQPQHF.

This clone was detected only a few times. The CDR3 loop reads CASSQVRGPYEQYF. The CDR3 DNA sequence: TGTGCCAGCAGCCAAGTAAGGGGACCCTACGAGCAGTACTTC. This chain connects TRBV14 to TRBJ2-7; D is tentatively TRBD1 or TRBD2 (5 bases each). Germline CDR1 and CDR2: SGHDN and FVKESK. The CDR3 has 14 amino acids. V was trimmed by 1 base and J by 2 bases, leaving 9 bases between them.

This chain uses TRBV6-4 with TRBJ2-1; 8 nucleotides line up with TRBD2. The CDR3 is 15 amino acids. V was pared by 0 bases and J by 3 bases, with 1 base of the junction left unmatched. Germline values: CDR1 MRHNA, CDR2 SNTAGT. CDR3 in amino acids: CASSDSAGDYNEQFF. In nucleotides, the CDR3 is TGTGCCAGCAGTGACTCAGCGGGGGACTACAATGAGCAGTTCTTC.

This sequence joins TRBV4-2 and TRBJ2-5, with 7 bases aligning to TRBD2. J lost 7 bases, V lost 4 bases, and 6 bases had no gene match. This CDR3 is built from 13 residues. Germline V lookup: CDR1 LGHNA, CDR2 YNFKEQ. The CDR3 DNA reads TGTGCCAGCAGCCGGGGGAGGGCTGGGACCCAGTACTTC. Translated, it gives CASSRGRAGTQYF.

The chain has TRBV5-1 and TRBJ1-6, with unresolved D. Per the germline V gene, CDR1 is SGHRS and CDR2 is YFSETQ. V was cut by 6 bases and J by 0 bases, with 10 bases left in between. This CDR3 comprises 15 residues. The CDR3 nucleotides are TGCGCCAGCACGGACGGCAGCTCCTATAATTCACCCCTCCACTTT. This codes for CASTDGSSYNSPLHF.

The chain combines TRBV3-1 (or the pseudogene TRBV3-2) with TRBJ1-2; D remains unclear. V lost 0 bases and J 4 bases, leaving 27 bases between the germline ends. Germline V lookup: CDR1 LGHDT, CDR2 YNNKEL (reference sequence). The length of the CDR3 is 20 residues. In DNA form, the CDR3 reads TGTGCCAGCAGCCAAGATATGCGGACCTTTCGAGAAGGGTACCTCTATGGCTACACCTTC. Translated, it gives CASSQDMRTFREGYLYGYTF.

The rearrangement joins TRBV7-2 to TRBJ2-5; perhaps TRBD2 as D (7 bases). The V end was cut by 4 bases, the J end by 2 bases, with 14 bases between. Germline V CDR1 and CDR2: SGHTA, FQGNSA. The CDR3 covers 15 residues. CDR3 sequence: CASSSTGLVQETQYF. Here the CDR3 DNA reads TGTGCCAGCAGCTCGACAGGACTAGTTCAAGAGACCCAGTACTTC.

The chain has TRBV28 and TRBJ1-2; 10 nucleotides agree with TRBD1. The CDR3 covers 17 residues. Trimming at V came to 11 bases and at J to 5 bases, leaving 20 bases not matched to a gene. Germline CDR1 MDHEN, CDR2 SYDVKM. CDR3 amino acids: CAGKRQGAGQPFYGYTF. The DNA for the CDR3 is TGTGCCGGGAAAAGACAGGGGGCTGGGCAGCCGTTTTATGGCTACACCTTC.

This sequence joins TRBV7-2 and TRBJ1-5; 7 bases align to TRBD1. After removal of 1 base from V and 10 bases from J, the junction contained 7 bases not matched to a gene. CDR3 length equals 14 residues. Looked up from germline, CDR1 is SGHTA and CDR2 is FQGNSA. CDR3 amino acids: CASSLDQGDRPQHF. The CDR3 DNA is TGTGCCAGCAGCTTAGACCAGGGGGACCGTCCCCAGCATTTT.

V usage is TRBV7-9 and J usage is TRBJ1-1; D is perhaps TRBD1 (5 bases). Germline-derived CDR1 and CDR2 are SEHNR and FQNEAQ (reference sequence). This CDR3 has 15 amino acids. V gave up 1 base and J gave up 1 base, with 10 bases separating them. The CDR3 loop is CASSLVTGGNTEAFF. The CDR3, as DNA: TGTGCCAGCAGCTTAGTTACCGGGGGGAACACTGAAGCTTTCTTT.

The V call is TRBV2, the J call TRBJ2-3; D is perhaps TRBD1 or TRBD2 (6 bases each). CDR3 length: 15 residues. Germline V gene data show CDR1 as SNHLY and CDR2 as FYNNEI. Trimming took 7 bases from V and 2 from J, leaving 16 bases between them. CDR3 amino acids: CASIRTGRLTDTQYF. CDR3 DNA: TGTGCCAGCATCCGAACAGGGAGGCTCACAGATACGCAGTATTTT. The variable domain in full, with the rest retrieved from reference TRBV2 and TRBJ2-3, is EPEVTQTPSHQVTQMGQEVILRCVPISNHLYFYWYRQILGQKVEFLVSFYNNEISEKSEIFDDQFSVERPDGSNFTLKIRSTKLEDSAMYFCASIRTGRLTDTQYFGPGTRLTVL.

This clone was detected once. This CDR3 reads CASSDSVGDGGNEQFF. Here the CDR3 DNA reads TGTGCCAGCAGTGACTCGGTGGGAGATGGGGGCAATGAGCAGTTCTTC. The rearrangement joins TRBV6-4 to TRBJ2-1; D tentatively reads TRBD1 or TRBD2 (5 bases each). The CDR3 runs 16 residues. Trimming removed 0 bases from V and 6 bases from J, with 15 bases in between. The germline V gene has CDR1 MRHNA and CDR2 SNTAGT.

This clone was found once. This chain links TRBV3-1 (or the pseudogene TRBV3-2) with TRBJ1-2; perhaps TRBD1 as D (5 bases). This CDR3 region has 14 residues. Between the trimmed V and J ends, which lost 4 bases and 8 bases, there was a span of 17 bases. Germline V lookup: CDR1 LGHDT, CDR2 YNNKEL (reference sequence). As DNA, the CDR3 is TGTGCCAGCAGCCCTGTCACGTTAGGGGCAGGCTACACCTTC. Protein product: CASSPVTLGAGYTF.

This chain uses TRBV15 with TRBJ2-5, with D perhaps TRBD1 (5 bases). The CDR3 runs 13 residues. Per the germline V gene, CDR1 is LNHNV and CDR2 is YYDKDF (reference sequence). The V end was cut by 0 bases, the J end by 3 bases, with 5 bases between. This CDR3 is CATSRDREETQYF. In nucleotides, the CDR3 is TGTGCCACCAGCAGAGACAGGGAAGAGACCCAGTACTTC.

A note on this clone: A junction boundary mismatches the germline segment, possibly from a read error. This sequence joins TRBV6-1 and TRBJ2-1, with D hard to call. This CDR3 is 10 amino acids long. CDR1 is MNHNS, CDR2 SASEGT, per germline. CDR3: CASREAEQFF. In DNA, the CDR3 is TGTGCCAGCAGAGAAGCTGAGCAGTTCTTC.